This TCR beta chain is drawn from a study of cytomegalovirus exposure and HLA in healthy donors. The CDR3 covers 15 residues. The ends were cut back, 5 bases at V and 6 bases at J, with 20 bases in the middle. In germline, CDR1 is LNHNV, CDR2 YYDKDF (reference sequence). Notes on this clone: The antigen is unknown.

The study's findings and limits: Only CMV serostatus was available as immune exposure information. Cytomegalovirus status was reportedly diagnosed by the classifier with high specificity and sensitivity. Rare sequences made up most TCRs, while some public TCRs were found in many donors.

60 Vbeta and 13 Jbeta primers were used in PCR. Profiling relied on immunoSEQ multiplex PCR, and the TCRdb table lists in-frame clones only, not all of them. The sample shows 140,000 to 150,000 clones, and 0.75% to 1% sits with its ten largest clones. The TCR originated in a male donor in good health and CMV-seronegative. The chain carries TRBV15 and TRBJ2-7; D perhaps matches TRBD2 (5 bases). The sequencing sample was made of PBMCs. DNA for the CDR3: TGTGCCACCAGCTCTCTCATAACCCCCGCGGGCGAGCAGTACTTC. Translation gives CATSSLITPAGEQYF.